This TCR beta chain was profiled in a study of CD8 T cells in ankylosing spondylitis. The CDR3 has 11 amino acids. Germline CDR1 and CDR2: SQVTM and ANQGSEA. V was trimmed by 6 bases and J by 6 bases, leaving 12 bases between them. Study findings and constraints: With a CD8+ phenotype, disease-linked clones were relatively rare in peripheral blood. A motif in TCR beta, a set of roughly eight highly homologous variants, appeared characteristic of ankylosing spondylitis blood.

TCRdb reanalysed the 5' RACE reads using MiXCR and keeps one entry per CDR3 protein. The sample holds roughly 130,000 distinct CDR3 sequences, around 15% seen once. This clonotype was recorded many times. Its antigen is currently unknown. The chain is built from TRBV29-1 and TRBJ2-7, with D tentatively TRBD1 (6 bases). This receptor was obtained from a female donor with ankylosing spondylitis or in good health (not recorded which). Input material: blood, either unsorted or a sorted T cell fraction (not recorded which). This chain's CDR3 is CSVETGIEQYF. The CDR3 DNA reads TGCAGCGTGGAAACAGGGATCGAGCAGTACTTC.